This T cell receptor (beta chain) was obtained from a study of cytomegalovirus exposure and HLA in healthy donors. The PCR employed 60 Vbeta primers together with 13 Jbeta primers. Sequencing was performed with immunoSEQ multiplex PCR; in TCRdb, only in-frame clones are kept and a portion is missing. The table records some 150,000 clones, around 81% of them present only once. Concerning this clone: Its antigen is unknown.

General study results and limits: An apparent linkage of common viral pathogens to several of the most significant clusters emerged in a later analysis.

This sequence originates from a woman aged 40 to 49 in good health and CMV-seropositive. Sequencing was done on a sample of PBMCs.

CDR3 protein: CASSQVQLAAVGKGNEQFF. The CDR3 DNA reads as TGTGCCAGCAGCCAAGTACAACTAGCGGCAGTTGGGAAGGGCAATGAGCAGTTCTTC. The V call is TRBV4-2, the J call TRBJ2-1; the match to TRBD2 covers 8 bases. This CDR3 is 19 amino acids long. J was trimmed by 6 bases and V by 1 base; bases with no gene match: 17. Looked up from germline, CDR1 is LGHNA and CDR2 is YNFKEQ.